This T cell receptor beta chain was obtained from a study of blood T cell repertoires in COVID-19. Assay: immunoSEQ multiplex PCR; the TCRdb copy retains only in-frame clones and omits some. This table holds approximately 240,000 clones, 84% found once. V lost 4 bases and J 0 bases, leaving 13 bases between the germline ends. CDR3 length: 15 amino acids. The V gene's germline CDR1 is ENHRY and CDR2 SYGVKD. What was sequenced was peripheral blood. The TCR was taken from a man aged 50 to 60 with acute or convalescent COVID-19. The chain combines TRBV10-3 with TRBJ2-7, with D unresolved. The CDR3 sequence: CAISGRVGSSYEQYF. The CDR3 DNA is TGTGCCATCAGTGGCCGGGTTGGAAGCTCCTACGAGCAGTACTTC.